Given below is one T cell receptor (beta chain) in context. The CDR3 has 15 amino acids. The V and J ends lost 3 bases and 0 bases respectively, with 6 bases between them. Germline loops: CDR1 SGHAT, CDR2 FQDESV (reference sequence). Sequenced by immunoSEQ multiplex PCR; TCRdb stores in-frame clones only, minus some. The repertoire includes roughly 110,000 clones, about three quarters of them detected once, and 4% to 5.5% sits in the top ten. This specimen comes from a study of blood T cell repertoires in COVID-19. Overall study: Whether acute or convalescent, the COVID-19 samples came from the United States, Italy and Spain.

V usage is TRBV11-1 and J usage is TRBJ1-6, with D uncertain. Sequencing was carried out using peripheral blood. The origin of this receptor is a man aged 70 or older with acute or convalescent COVID-19. The CDR3 DNA reads as TGTGCCAGCAGCTTTGAGAGCTCCTATAATTCACCCCTCCACTTT. Amino acid sequence: CASSFESSYNSPLHF.